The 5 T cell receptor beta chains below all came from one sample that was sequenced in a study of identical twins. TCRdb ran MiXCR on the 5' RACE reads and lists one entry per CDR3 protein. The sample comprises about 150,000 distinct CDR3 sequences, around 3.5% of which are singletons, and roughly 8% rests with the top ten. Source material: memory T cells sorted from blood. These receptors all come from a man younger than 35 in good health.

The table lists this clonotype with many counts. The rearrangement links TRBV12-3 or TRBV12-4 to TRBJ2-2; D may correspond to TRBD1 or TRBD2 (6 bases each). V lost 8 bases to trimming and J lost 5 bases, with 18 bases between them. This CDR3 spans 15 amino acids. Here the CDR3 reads CASGGQQLKTGELFF. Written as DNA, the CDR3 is TGTGCCAGCGGGGGGCAGCAGCTGAAAACCGGGGAGCTGTTTTTT.

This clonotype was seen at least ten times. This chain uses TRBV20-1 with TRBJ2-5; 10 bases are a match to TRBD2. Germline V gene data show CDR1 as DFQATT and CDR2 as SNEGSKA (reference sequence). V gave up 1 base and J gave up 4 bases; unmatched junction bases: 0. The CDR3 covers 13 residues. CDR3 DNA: TGCAGTGCTAGAGTAGCGGGAGGAGAGACCCAGTACTTC. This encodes CSARVAGGETQYF.

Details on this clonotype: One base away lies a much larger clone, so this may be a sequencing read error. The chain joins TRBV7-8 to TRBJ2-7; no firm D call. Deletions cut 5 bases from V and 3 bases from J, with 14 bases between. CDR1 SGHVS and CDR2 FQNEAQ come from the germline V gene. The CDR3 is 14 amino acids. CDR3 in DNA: TGTGCCAGCAGCCCCTGGAGTCGCAGCTACGAGCAGTACTTC. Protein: CASSPWSRSYEQYF.

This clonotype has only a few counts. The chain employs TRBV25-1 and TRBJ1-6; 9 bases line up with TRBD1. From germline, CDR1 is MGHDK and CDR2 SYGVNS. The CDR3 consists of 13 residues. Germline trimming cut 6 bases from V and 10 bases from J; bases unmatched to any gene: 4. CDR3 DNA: TGTGCCAGCAGACAGGGGGCTAGGTCACCCCTCCACTTT. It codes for CASRQGARSPLHF.

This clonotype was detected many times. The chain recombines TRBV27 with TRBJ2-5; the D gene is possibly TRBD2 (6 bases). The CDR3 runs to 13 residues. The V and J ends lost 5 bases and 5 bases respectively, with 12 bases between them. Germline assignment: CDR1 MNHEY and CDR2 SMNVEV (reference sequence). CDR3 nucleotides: TGTGCCAGCAGTCGGGGACTGTGGGAGACCCAGTACTTC. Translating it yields CASSRGLWETQYF.